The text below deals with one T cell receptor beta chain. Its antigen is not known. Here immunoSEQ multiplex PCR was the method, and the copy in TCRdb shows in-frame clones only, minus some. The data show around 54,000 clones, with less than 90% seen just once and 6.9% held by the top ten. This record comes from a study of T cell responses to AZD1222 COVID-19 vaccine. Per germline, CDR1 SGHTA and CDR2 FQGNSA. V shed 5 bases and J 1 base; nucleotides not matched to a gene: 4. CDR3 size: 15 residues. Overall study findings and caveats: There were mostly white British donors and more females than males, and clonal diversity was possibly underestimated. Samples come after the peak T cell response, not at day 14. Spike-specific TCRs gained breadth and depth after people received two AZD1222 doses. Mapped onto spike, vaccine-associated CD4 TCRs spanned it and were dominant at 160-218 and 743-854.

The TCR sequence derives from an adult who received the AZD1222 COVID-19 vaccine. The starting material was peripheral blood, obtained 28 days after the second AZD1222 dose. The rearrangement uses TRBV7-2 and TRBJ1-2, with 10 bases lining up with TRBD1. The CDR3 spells CASSAGQGYNYGYTF. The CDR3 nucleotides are TGTGCCAGCAGCGCGGGACAGGGGTATAACTATGGCTACACCTTC.